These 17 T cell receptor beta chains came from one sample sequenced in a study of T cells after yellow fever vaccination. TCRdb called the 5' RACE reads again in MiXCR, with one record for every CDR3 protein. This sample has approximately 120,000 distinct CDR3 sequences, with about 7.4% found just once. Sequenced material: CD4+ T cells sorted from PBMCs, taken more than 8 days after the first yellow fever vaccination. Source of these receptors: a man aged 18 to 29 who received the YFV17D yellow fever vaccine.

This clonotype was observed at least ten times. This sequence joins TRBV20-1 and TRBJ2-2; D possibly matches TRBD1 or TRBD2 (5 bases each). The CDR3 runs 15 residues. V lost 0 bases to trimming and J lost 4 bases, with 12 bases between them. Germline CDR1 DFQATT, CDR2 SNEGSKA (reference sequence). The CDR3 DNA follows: TGCAGTGCTAGAGATCCCCGGGGCCGCACCGGGGAGCTGTTTTTT. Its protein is CSARDPRGRTGELFF.

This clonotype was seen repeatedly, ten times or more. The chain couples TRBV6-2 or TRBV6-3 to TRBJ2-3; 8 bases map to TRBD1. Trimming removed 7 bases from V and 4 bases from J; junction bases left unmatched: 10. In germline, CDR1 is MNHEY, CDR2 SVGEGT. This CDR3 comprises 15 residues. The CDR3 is CASTLQGVVSDTQYF. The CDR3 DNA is TGTGCCAGCACACTACAGGGGGTTGTATCAGATACGCAGTATTTT.

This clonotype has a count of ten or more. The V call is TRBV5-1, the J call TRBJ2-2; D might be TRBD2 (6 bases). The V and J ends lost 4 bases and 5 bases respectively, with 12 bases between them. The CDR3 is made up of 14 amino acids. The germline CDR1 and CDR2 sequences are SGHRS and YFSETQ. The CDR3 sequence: CASSATAGTGELFF. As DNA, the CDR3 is TGCGCCAGCAGCGCAACGGCGGGGACCGGGGAGCTGTTTTTT.

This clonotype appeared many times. The chain's CDR3 is CASSLTAADTEAFF. DNA of the CDR3: TGTGCCAGCAGCCTCACGGCGGCGGACACTGAAGCTTTCTTT. This chain connects TRBV7-2 to TRBJ1-1; D gene uncertain. From germline, CDR1 is SGHTA and CDR2 FQGNSA. Trimming took off 5 bases at V and 3 bases at J, with 13 bases between the two ends. The CDR3 runs to 14 residues.

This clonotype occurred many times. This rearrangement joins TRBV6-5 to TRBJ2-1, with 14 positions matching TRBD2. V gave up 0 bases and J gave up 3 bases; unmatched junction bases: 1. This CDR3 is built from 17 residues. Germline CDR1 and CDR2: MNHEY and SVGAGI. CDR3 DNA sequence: TGTGCCAGCAGTTACTCGGGACTAGCGGGGGTCTACAATGAGCAGTTCTTC. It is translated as CASSYSGLAGVYNEQFF.

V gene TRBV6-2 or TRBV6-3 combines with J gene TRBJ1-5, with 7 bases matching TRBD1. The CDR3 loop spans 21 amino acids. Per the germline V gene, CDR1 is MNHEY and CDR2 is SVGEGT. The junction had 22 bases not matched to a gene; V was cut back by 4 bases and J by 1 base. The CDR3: CASSSNPGQSGSKGSNQPQHF. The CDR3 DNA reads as TGTGCCAGCAGTTCGAACCCGGGACAGTCTGGAAGTAAGGGAAGCAATCAGCCCCAGCATTTT.

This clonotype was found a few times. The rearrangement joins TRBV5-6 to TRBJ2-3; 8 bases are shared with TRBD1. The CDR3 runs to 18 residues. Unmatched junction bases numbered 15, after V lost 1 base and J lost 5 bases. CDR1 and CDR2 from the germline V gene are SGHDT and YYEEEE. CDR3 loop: CASSLPGQGDKKEDTQYF. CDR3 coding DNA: TGTGCCAGCAGCTTGCCCGGACAGGGCGATAAGAAGGAAGATACGCAGTATTTT.

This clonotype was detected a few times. The chain's CDR3 is CAAESRGLGTDTQYF. The CDR3 DNA reads as TGTGCCGCGGAATCTCGGGGGCTTGGGACAGATACGCAGTATTTT. The chain links TRBV6-1 to TRBJ2-3; D may correspond to TRBD1 or TRBD2 (6 bases each). Germline V gives CDR1 MNHNS, CDR2 SASEGT. This CDR3 is 15 amino acids long. V was pared by 11 bases and J by 3 bases, with 21 bases between.

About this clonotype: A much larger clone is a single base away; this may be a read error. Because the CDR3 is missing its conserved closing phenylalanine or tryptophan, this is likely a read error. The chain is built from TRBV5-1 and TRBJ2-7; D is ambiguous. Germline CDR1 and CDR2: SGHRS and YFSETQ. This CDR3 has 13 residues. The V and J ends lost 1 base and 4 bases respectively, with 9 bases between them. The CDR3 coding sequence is TGCGCCAGCAGCTTGAGGGTAGATTACGAGCAGTACCTC. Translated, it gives CASSLRVDYEQYL.

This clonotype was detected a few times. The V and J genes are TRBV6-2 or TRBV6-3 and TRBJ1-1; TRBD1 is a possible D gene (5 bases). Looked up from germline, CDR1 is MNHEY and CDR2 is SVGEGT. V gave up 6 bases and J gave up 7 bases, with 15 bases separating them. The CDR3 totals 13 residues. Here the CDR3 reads CASRPPGTGEAFF. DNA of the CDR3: TGTGCCAGCAGACCCCCCGGGACGGGTGAAGCTTTCTTT.

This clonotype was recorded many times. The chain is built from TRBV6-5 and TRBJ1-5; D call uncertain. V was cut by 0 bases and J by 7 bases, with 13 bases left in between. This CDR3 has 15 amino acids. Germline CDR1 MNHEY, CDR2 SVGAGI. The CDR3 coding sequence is TGTGCCAGCAGTTACTCGCCCGCAGAAGCCCAGCCCCAGCATTTT. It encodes CASSYSPAEAQPQHF.

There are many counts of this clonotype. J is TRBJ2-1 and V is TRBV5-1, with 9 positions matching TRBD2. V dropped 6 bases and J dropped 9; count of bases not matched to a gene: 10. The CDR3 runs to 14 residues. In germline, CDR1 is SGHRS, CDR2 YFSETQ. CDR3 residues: CASMSASGEGEQFF. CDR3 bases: TGCGCCAGCATGTCGGCTAGCGGGGAGGGTGAGCAGTTCTTC.

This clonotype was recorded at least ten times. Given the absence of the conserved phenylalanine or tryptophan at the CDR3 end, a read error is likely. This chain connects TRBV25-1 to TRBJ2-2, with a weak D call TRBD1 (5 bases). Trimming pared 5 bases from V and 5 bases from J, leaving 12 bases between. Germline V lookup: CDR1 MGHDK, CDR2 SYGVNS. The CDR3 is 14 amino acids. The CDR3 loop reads CASSRQGGTGELFS. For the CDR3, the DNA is TGTGCCAGCAGTAGGCAGGGTGGGACCGGGGAGCTGTTTTCT.

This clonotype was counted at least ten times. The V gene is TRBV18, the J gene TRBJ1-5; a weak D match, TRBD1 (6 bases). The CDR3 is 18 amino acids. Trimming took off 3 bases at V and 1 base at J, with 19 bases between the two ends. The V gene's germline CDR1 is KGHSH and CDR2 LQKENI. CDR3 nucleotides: TGTGCCAGCTCACCGCGTATATTACAGGGAGTGAGCAATCAGCCCCAGCATTTT. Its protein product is CASSPRILQGVSNQPQHF. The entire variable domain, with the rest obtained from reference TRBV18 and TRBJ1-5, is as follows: NAGVMQNPRHLVRRRGQEARLRCSPMKGHSHVYWYRQLPEEGLKFMVYLQKENIIDESGMPKERFSAEFPKEGPSILRIQQVVRGDSAAYFCASSPRILQGVSNQPQHFGDGTRLSIL.

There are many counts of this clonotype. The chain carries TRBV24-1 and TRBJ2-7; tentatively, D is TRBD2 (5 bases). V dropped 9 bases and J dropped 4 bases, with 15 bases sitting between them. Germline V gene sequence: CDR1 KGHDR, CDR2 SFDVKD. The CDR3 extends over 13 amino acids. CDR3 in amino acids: CATATISLYEQYF. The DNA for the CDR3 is TGTGCCACCGCGACTATCAGCCTATACGAGCAGTACTTC.

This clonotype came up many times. The CDR3 loop reads CSARDFTDTQYF. The CDR3 DNA reads TGCAGTGCTAGGGACTTCACAGATACGCAGTATTTT. V usage is TRBV20-1 and J usage is TRBJ2-3; possibly TRBD2 for D (5 bases). CDR1 and CDR2 (germline): DFQATT, SNEGSKA (reference sequence). Trimming removed 3 bases at V and 2 bases at J, with 6 bases between. The length of the CDR3 is 12 residues.

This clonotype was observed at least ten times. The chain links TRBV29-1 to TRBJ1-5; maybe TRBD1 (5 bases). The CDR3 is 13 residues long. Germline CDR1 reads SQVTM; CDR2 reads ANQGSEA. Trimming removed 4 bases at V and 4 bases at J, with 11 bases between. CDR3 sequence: CSVGLGGNQPQHF. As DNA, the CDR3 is TGCAGCGTTGGACTCGGGGGTAATCAGCCCCAGCATTTT.